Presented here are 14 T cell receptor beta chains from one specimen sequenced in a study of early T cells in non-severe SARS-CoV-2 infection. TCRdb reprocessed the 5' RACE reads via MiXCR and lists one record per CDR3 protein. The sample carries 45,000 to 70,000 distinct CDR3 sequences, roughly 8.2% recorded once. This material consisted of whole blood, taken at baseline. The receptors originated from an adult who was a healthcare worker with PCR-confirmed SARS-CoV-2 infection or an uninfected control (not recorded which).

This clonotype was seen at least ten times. The CDR3 region has the DNA TGTGCCAGCAGCCCCCCAACAGCGGGAGGTGGGAATGAGCAGTTCTTC. Protein: CASSPPTAGGGNEQFF. The chain combines TRBV7-9 with TRBJ2-1; 9 bases fit TRBD2. CDR1 is SEHNR, CDR2 FQNEAQ, per germline (reference sequence). This CDR3 region has 16 residues. The V and J ends lost 5 bases and 7 bases, in that order; junction bases with no gene match: 12. The whole variable domain, filled in from reference TRBV7-9 and TRBJ2-1, reads DTGVSQNPRHKITKRGQNVTFRCDPISEHNRLYWYRQTLGQGPEFLTYFQNEAQLEKSRLLSDRFSAERPKGSFSTLEIQRTEQGDSAMYLCASSPPTAGGGNEQFFGPGTRLTVL.

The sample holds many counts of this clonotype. The CDR3 nucleotides read TGTGCCAGCAGTGAGGGACTAGCGGGTGAGACCCAGTACTTC. Encoded protein: CASSEGLAGETQYF. The chain employs TRBV2 and TRBJ2-5, with 12 bases that match TRBD2. Germline V lookup: CDR1 SNHLY, CDR2 FYNNEI. The CDR3 is 14 residues long. The junction had 1 base not matched to a gene; V was cut back by 3 bases and J by 5 bases.

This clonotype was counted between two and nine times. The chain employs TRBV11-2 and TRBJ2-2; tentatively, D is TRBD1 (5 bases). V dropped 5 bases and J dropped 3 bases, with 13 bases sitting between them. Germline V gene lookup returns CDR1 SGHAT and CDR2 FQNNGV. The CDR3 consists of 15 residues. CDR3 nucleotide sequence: TGTGCCAGCAGCCGCTGGGGCCCGGACACCGGGGAGCTGTTTTTT. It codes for CASSRWGPDTGELFF.

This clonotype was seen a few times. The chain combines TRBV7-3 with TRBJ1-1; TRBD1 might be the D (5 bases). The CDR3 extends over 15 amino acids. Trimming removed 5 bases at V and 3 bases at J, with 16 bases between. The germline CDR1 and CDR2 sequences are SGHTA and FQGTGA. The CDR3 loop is CASSPPGVPHTEAFF. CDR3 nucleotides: TGTGCCAGCAGCCCTCCGGGGGTTCCGCACACTGAAGCTTTCTTT.

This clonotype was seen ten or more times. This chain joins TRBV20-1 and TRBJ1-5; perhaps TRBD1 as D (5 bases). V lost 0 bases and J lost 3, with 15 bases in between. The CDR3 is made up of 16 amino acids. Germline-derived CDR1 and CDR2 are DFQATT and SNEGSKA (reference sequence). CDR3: CSARDSLTVTNQPQHF. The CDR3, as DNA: TGCAGTGCTAGAGATTCACTGACAGTGACCAATCAGCCCCAGCATTTT.

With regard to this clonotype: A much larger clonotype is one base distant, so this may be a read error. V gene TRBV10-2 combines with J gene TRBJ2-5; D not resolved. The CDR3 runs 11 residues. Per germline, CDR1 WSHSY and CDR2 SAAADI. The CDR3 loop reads CASSELETQCF. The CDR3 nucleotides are TGCGCCAGCAGTGAATTGGAGACCCAGTGCTTC.

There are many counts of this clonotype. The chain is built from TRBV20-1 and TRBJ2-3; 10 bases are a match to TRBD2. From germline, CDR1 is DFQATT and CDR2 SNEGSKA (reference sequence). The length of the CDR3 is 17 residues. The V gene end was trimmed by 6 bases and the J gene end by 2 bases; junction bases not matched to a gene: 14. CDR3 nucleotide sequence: TGCAGTGCGGGACCACTCGGACTAGCGGCTTTCACAGATACGCAGTATTTT. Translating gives CSAGPLGLAAFTDTQYF.

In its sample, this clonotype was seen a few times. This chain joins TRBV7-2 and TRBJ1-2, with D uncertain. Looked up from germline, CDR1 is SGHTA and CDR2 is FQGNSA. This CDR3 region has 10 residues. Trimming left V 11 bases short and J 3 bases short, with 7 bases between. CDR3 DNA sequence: TGTGCCGGAGGTGACTATGGCTACACCTTC. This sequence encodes CAGGDYGYTF.

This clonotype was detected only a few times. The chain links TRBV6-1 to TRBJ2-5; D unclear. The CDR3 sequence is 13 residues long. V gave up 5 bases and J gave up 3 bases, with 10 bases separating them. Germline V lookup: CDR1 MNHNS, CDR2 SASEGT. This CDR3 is CASSIIPEETQYF. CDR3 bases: TGTGCCAGCAGTATAATACCCGAAGAGACCCAGTACTTC.

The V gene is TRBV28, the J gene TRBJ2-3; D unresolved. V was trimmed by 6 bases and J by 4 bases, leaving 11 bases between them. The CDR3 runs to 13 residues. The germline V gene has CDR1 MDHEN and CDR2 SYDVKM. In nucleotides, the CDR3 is TGTGCCAGCAGCTGGACGGGCGCAGATACGCAGTATTTT. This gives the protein CASSWTGADTQYF.

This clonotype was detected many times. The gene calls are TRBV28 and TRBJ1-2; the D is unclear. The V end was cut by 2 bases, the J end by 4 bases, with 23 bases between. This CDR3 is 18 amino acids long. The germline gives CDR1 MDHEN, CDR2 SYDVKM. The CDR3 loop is CASSLRLARKNLGYGYTF. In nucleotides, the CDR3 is TGTGCCAGCAGTTTACGGCTAGCCAGAAAGAACCTCGGCTATGGCTACACCTTC.

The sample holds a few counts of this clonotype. The CDR3 nucleotides read TGTGCCAGCAGCTTGGACGTGGAGACCCAGTACTTC. This translates into CASSLDVETQYF. The chain joins TRBV5-6 to TRBJ2-5; D gene unclear. The germline CDR1 and CDR2 sequences are SGHDT and YYEEEE. V lost 0 bases, J lost 5 bases, and 5 bases lay in between. There are 12 residues in the CDR3. The full variable domain, with the rest looked up from reference TRBV5-6 and TRBJ2-5, is DAGVTQSPTHLIKTRGQQVTLRCSPKSGHDTVSWYQQALGQGPQFIFQYYEEEERQRGNFPDRFSGHQFPNYSSELNVNALLLGDSALYLCASSLDVETQYFGPGTRLLVL.

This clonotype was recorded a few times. CDR3 sequence: CASSGGFEQYF. CDR3 DNA: TGTGCCAGCAGCGGAGGGTTCGAGCAGTACTTC. The rearrangement joins TRBV7-9 to TRBJ2-7; TRBD2 is a possible D gene (6 bases). Trimming removed 5 bases from V and 6 bases from J, with 8 bases in between. The CDR3 has 11 amino acids. Germline V gene sequence: CDR1 SEHNR, CDR2 FQNEAQ (reference sequence).

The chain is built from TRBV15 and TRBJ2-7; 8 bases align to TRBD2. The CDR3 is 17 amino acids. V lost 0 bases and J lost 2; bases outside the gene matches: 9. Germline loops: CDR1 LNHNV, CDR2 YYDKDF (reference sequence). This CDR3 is CATSRDPREATTYEQYF. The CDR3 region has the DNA TGTGCCACCAGCAGAGACCCGCGGGAGGCCACAACCTACGAGCAGTACTTC. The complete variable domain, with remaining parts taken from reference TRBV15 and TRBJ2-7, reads DAMVIQNPRYQVTQFGKPVTLSCSQTLNHNVMYWYQQKSSQAPKLLFHYYDKDFNNEADTPDNFQSRRPNTSFCFLDIRSPGLGDTAMYLCATSRDPREATTYEQYFGPGTRLTVT.